This T cell receptor (beta chain) was identified in a study of T cell repertoires in cytomegalovirus infection. TCRdb ran MiXCR on the reads and lists one entry per CDR3 protein. Here the sample spans some 350,000 distinct CDR3 sequences, about 34% being singletons. CDR3 size: 13 residues. The V end was cut by 3 bases, the J end by 7 bases, with 12 bases between. Germline V gene data show CDR1 as SGHTA and CDR2 as FQGNSA. In this sample, this clonotype turned up a few times. The antigen is undetermined. The sequence came from a human donor in good health (CMV status not recorded). Some clones in this sample may be carry-over from other donors' samples. The sample here was cultured PBMCs, taken from culture after CMV antigen stimulation. The rearrangement joins TRBV7-2 to TRBJ1-1; TRBD1 might be the D (5 bases). The CDR3 DNA follows: TGTGCCAGCAGCTTTTTAACAGGTATTGAAGCTTTCTTT. Protein product: CASSFLTGIEAFF.